Detailed here is one TCR beta chain. What it binds is not known. The data belong to a study of T cell responses to AZD1222 COVID-19 vaccine. Study-level information: The analysis combined second doses at about 4 or about 12 weeks.

Regarding the study as a whole: Clonal diversity was possibly underestimated, and the donors were mostly white British, with more females.

V lost 7 bases to trimming and J lost 0 bases, with 13 bases between them. Germline values: CDR1 SGHAT, CDR2 FQNNGV. The CDR3 is 15 amino acids. Libraries were prepared by immunoSEQ multiplex PCR; TCRdb keeps only in-frame clonotypes and omits some of them. Here the sample spans 100,000 to 150,000 clones, 80% to 90% being singletons. The sequence was collected from an adult in good health. The gene calls are TRBV11-2 and TRBJ1-3; D uncertain. Material: peripheral blood, obtained on day 0 of AZD1222 vaccination. The CDR3 DNA reads TGTGCCAGCACCCCCCTTAGAGCCTCTGGAAACACCATATATTTT. It specifies CASTPLRASGNTIYF.